This T cell receptor (beta chain) was sequenced during a study of long-term antiretroviral therapy in people with HIV. Broader study findings: HIV repertoires showed narrower CDR3 length ranges than controls. In samples taken after ART, diversity increased but remained below transplant donor control levels.

immunoSEQ v3.0 was run at survey level. Data came from immunoSEQ multiplex PCR; TCRdb stores just in-frame clones and leaves some out. This table has 28,000 or so clones, 84% appearing once. Worth noting for this clone: Its specificity is unknown.

Germline V gives CDR1 SGHNT, CDR2 YYREEE (reference sequence). Between the trimmed V and J ends, which lost 6 bases and 8 bases, there was a span of 17 bases. This CDR3 region has 14 residues. None of the participants with HIV were treated outside the United States. The origin of this receptor is a man aged 18 to 29 with HIV. The rearrangement links TRBV5-4 to TRBJ1-4; D unresolved. Material: unsorted PBMCs, obtained 0.4 years after starting antiretroviral therapy. The CDR3 nucleotides are TGTGCCAGCACCCGCGGCCCCCTGGGCGAAAAACTGTTTTTT. It encodes CASTRGPLGEKLFF.